This note documents a single T cell receptor (beta chain) sequence. The source of the sample is a study of cytomegalovirus exposure and HLA in healthy donors. V dropped 1 base and J dropped 2 bases, with 10 bases sitting between them. The CDR3 covers 14 residues. Germline-derived CDR1 and CDR2 are SQVTM and ANQGSEA. Clones were sequenced by immunoSEQ multiplex PCR, and TCRdb holds only the in-frame ones, with some missing. Seen here are about 63,000 clones, roughly 94% observed once, and the top ten hold 6% to 8.5%. The chain links TRBV29-1 to TRBJ2-3, with D possibly TRBD2 on 6 matching bases. Sequences were obtained from PBMCs. This sequence originates from a young woman in good health and CMV-seropositive. The CDR3 region is CSVEGGDPTDTQYF. The CDR3 DNA sequence: TGCAGCGTTGAAGGGGGGGACCCCACAGATACGCAGTATTTT.